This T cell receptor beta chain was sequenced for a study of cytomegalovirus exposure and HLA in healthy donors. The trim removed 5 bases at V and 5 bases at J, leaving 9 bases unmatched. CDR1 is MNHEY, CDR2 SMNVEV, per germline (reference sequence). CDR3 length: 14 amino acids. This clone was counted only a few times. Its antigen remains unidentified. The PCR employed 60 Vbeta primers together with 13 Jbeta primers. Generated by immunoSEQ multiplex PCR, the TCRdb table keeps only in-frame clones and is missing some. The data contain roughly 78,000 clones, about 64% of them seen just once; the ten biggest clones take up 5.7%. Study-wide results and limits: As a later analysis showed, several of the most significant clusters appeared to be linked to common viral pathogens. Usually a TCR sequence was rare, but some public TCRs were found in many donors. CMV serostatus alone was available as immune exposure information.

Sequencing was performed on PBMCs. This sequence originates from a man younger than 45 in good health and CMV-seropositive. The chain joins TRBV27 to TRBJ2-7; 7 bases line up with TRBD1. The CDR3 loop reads CASSRTEGANEQYF. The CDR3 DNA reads TGTGCCAGCAGTCGGACTGAGGGGGCGAACGAGCAGTACTTC.